Below are 14 T cell receptor beta chains sequenced from a single sample in a study of blood T cells in healthy people across ages. Alongside a J-beta primer mix, a sample-barcoded 5' primer served in a second PCR lasting about 6 to 11 cycles. One entry per CDR3 protein results from TCRdb running MiXCR on the 5' RACE reads. The table lists around 800,000 distinct CDR3 sequences, about 53% of them singletons. What was sequenced was blood. The receptor source for this set is a man at least 80 years old in good health.

V gene TRBV12-3 or TRBV12-4 combines with J gene TRBJ2-5; D not certain. The J call may be wrong; the DNA end is better matched by TRBJ2-7. The CDR3 covers 13 residues. CDR3 region: CASSLVADYEQYF. CDR3 coding DNA: TGTGCCAGCAGTTTAGTCGCGGACTACGAGCAGTACTTC.

A single count supports this clonotype. The chain is built from TRBV3-1 and TRBJ2-1, with a possible D match to TRBD2 (6 bases). Gene TRBJ2-7 matches the end of the DNA better, so the J call may be wrong. The CDR3 contains 17 residues. Germline loops: CDR1 LGHDT, CDR2 YNNKEL (reference sequence). The chain's CDR3 is CASSQVGALASYNEQYF. DNA of the CDR3: TGTGCCAGCAGCCAAGTAGGGGCTCTAGCGTCCTACAATGAGCAGTACTTC.

This clonotype was detected many times. V usage is TRBV7-2 and J usage is TRBJ2-7; 7 bases agree with TRBD2. The CDR3 totals 15 residues. V lost 0 bases, J lost 6 bases, and 8 bases stayed unmatched. Germline CDR1 and CDR2: SGHTA and FQGNSA. The CDR3 DNA follows: TGTGCCAGCAGCTTAGCGCGGGCGGGAGAATCCGAGCAGTACTTC. Translating it yields CASSLARAGESEQYF. Full variable domain (remainder filled in from reference TRBV7-2 and TRBJ2-7): GAGVSQSPSNKVTEKGKDVELRCDPISGHTALYWYRQSLGQGLEFLIYFQGNSAPDKSGLPSDRFSAERTGGSVSTLTIQRTQQEDSAVYLCASSLARAGESEQYFGPGTRLTVT.

The chain combines TRBV12-3 or TRBV12-4 with TRBJ2-7, with TRBD1 matching 9 bases. This CDR3 contains 15 residues. The V gene end was trimmed by 2 bases and the J gene end by 2 bases; junction bases not matched to a gene: 4. The CDR3 sequence: CASSLPGTGTYEQYF. CDR3 bases: TGTGCCAGCAGTTTACCCGGGACAGGGACCTACGAGCAGTACTTC.

This chain links TRBV5-1 with TRBJ2-1; 7 bases line up with TRBD2. The CDR3 has 16 amino acids. With V trimmed by 0 bases and J by 5 bases, 8 bases remained unmatched. Germline CDR1 is SGHRS and CDR2 is YFSETQ. The CDR3 region is CASSLDRAGRDNEQFF. CDR3 sequence (DNA): TGCGCCAGCAGCTTGGATCGAGCGGGAAGAGACAATGAGCAGTTCTTC.

The rearrangement links TRBV12-3 or TRBV12-4 to TRBJ2-7; D is perhaps TRBD2 (7 bases). The V and J ends lost 7 bases and 3 bases respectively, with 10 bases between them. The CDR3 is made up of 12 amino acids. CDR3 bases: TGTGCCAGCACGGGGGGCCTCTACGAGCAGTACTTC. Encoded protein: CASTGGLYEQYF.

J is TRBJ2-3 and V is TRBV18; D might be TRBD1 or TRBD2, each matching 5 bases. Trimming pared 1 base from V and 4 bases from J, leaving 9 bases between. Germline CDR1 and CDR2: KGHSH and LQKENI. This CDR3 has 14 residues. The CDR3, as DNA: TGTGCCAGCTCACCACAACTAGGGGCAGATACGCAGTATTTT. It translates to CASSPQLGADTQYF. The variable domain in full, completed from reference TRBV18 and TRBJ2-3, reads NAGVMQNPRHLVRRRGQEARLRCSPMKGHSHVYWYRQLPEEGLKFMVYLQKENIIDESGMPKERFSAEFPKEGPSILRIQQVVRGDSAAYFCASSPQLGADTQYFGPGTRLTVL.

This clonotype was picked up a small number of times. The chain couples TRBV28 to TRBJ2-5; either TRBD1 or TRBD2 may fit D (5 bases each). Germline V gene sequence: CDR1 MDHEN, CDR2 SYDVKM. V lost 4 bases and J 3 bases, leaving 15 bases between the germline ends. The CDR3 has 15 residues. The CDR3 here is CASSSPRGPKETQYF. Written as DNA, the CDR3 is TGTGCCAGCAGTTCCCCCCGGGGCCCGAAAGAGACCCAGTACTTC.

The chain is built from TRBV10-3 and TRBJ2-7; the D gene is possibly TRBD2 (5 bases). In germline, CDR1 is ENHRY, CDR2 SYGVKD. Trimming left V 4 bases short and J 7 bases short, with 14 bases between. CDR3 length: 13 amino acids. CDR3 sequence reads: CAISGRRWEEQYF. The CDR3 DNA reads as TGTGCCATCAGTGGTCGGAGGTGGGAAGAGCAGTACTTC.

V and J are TRBV9 and TRBJ2-5; D not certain. CDR1 SGDLS and CDR2 YYNGEE come from the germline V gene. The CDR3 covers 13 residues. V lost 1 base, J lost 3 bases, and 7 bases lay in between. CDR3 amino acids: CASSVRLEETQYF. CDR3 bases: TGTGCCAGCAGCGTACGACTTGAAGAGACCCAGTACTTC.

The J gene is TRBJ1-1, the V gene TRBV5-1; D is possibly TRBD1 (6 bases). CDR1 and CDR2 (germline): SGHRS, YFSETQ. The CDR3 has 15 amino acids. The V and J ends lost 4 bases and 4 bases respectively, with 17 bases between them. CDR3 in amino acids: CASSRGTGRGTEAFF. As DNA, the CDR3 is TGCGCCAGCAGCCGCGGAACAGGGAGGGGCACTGAAGCTTTCTTT.

This clonotype came up a few times. V and J are TRBV29-1 and TRBJ2-7, with TRBD1 identical over 8 bases. The germline CDR1 and CDR2 sequences are SQVTM and ANQGSEA. J was trimmed by 0 bases and V by 6 bases; bases with no gene match: 7. The length of the CDR3 is 14 residues. This chain's CDR3 is CSVQRQGSSYEQYF. CDR3 DNA: TGCAGCGTGCAGCGACAGGGGAGCTCCTACGAGCAGTACTTC.

There are a few counts of this clonotype. The chain has TRBV20-1 and TRBJ2-1; 9 nucleotides match TRBD2. CDR1 and CDR2 (germline): DFQATT, SNEGSKA (reference sequence). This CDR3 contains 15 residues. After removal of 6 bases from V and 5 bases from J, the junction contained 11 bases not matched to a gene. The CDR3 here is CSARKGLAPNNEQFF. CDR3 sequence (DNA): TGCAGTGCCCGTAAGGGACTAGCACCTAACAATGAGCAGTTCTTC.

Only a few counts were recorded for this clonotype. J is TRBJ2-7 and V is TRBV2; D possibly matches TRBD1 or TRBD2 (5 bases each). Judging by the DNA end, TRBJ2-5 fits better; the J call may be wrong. CDR3 size: 15 residues. Germline CDR1 SNHLY, CDR2 FYNNEI. This chain's CDR3 is CASSSRDRQVETQYF. The CDR3 region has the DNA TGTGCCAGCAGTTCCCGGGACCGCCAGGTGGAGACCCAGTACTTC.